A selection of T cell receptor beta chains follows, all from one sample in a study of vaccination and CD4 T cells after COVID-19. TCRdb called the PCR reads again in MiXCR, with one record for every CDR3 protein. This table has more than 25,000 distinct CDR3 sequences, about 50% appearing once. The source was CD4+ T cells from blood, collected about 7 months after SARS-CoV-2 vaccination. These receptors were collected from a human donor who had recovered from COVID-19. Each CDR3 is given with its conserved first and last residue. Each record gives: D gene, clone size, V gene, CDR3 protein. D genes are given only for firm matches. Not all rows give a size; the values are once, few, many and, for expanded clones, a class.

D gene: TRBD2; clone size: -; V gene: TRBV7-3; CDR3 protein: CASSLMYTSGPVTTDTQYF
D gene: TRBD1; clone size: -; V gene: TRBV6-1; CDR3 protein: CASRRTGWSTEAFF
D gene: -; clone size: -; V gene: TRBV20-1; CDR3 protein: CSARRPVRVNEQFF
D gene: -; clone size: medium-sized; V gene: TRBV7-2; CDR3 protein: CASSADMNTEAFF
D gene: TRBD1; clone size: few; V gene: TRBV7-2; CDR3 protein: CASSLYRGLSNQPQHF
D gene: TRBD1; clone size: -; V gene: TRBV6-5; CDR3 protein: CASSYADRGFGYEQYF
D gene: TRBD2; clone size: -; V gene: TRBV6-1; CDR3 protein: CASGAIAGVDNEQFF
D gene: -; clone size: -; V gene: TRBV7-6; CDR3 protein: CASSLEGVGREQYF
D gene: TRBD2; clone size: -; V gene: TRBV7-2; CDR3 protein: CASSLTGGSGYEQYF
D gene: -; clone size: few; V gene: TRBV28; CDR3 protein: CASSPTTVYGYTF
D gene: TRBD2; clone size: -; V gene: TRBV20-1; CDR3 protein: CSASYRWGEGSLDTQYF
D gene: -; clone size: -; V gene: TRBV6-1; CDR3 protein: CASRVQSLGEQYF
D gene: TRBD1; clone size: -; V gene: TRBV20-1; CDR3 protein: CSAWDRTYTGANVLTF
D gene: TRBD1; clone size: -; V gene: TRBV28; CDR3 protein: CASTGDSLGWNTEAFF
D gene: TRBD1; clone size: -; V gene: TRBV6-4; CDR3 protein: CASSDRDSHNYGYTF
D gene: -; clone size: -; V gene: TRBV7-2; CDR3 protein: CASGARRLQETQYF
D gene: TRBD2; clone size: -; V gene: TRBV7-8; CDR3 protein: CASSLFAPTSGRPQKYF
D gene: -; clone size: few; V gene: TRBV7-9; CDR3 protein: CASSLVNQETQYF
D gene: TRBD2; clone size: few; V gene: TRBV28; CDR3 protein: CASTSGTGELFF
D gene: -; clone size: once; V gene: TRBV7-6; CDR3 protein: CASSGGAGSYEQYF
D gene: -; clone size: -; V gene: TRBV2; CDR3 protein: CASSEAAGTEETQYF
D gene: -; clone size: few; V gene: TRBV20-1; CDR3 protein: CSARSGSYEQYF
D gene: TRBD1; clone size: -; V gene: TRBV20-1; CDR3 protein: CAGQSSYSNQPQHF
D gene: -; clone size: -; V gene: TRBV27; CDR3 protein: CASSSDRANYGYTF
D gene: -; clone size: -; V gene: TRBV6-1; CDR3 protein: CASSRIVAGELFF
D gene: TRBD2; clone size: -; V gene: TRBV6-1; CDR3 protein: CASSGLAGADTQYF
D gene: TRBD1; clone size: -; V gene: TRBV4-1; CDR3 protein: CASSHEGQGGSPLHF
D gene: -; clone size: -; V gene: TRBV28; CDR3 protein: CASSLSVTRGYTF
D gene: -; clone size: -; V gene: TRBV7-7; CDR3 protein: CASSSNLRDTQYF
D gene: TRBD2; clone size: medium-sized; V gene: TRBV20-1; CDR3 protein: CSATGALAGAVFQYF
D gene: -; clone size: -; V gene: TRBV2; CDR3 protein: CASSARLALSGDTQYF
D gene: TRBD2; clone size: -; V gene: TRBV6-1; CDR3 protein: CASRTSGSRELFF
D gene: -; clone size: -; V gene: TRBV20-1; CDR3 protein: CSARSSGANVLTF
D gene: TRBD2; clone size: -; V gene: TRBV15; CDR3 protein: CATRAGGGYEQYF
D gene: -; clone size: few; V gene: TRBV27; CDR3 protein: CASSPQTGFSNQPQHF
D gene: -; clone size: few; V gene: TRBV20-1; CDR3 protein: CSAIEVETQYF
D gene: -; clone size: few; V gene: TRBV27; CDR3 protein: CASSLSTAGQDYGYTF
D gene: TRBD1; clone size: -; V gene: TRBV10-3; CDR3 protein: CAISGTGKETQYF
D gene: TRBD2; clone size: -; V gene: TRBV6-5; CDR3 protein: CASSYGLAGGPGETQYF
D gene: TRBD1; clone size: once; V gene: TRBV6-1; CDR3 protein: CASSPMGGTGFSGNTIYF